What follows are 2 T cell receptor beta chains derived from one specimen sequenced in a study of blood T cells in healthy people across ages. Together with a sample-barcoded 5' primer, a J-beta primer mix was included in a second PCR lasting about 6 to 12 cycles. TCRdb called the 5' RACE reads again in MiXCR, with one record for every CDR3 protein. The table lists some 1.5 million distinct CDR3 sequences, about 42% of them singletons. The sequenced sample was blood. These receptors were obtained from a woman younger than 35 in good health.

The CDR3 bases are TGTGCCAGCAGTTACTCGACTAGCGGGATGGCCAAGAGCACAGATACGCAGTATTTT. Translated: CASSYSTSGMAKSTDTQYF. The J gene is TRBJ2-3, the V gene TRBV6-2 or TRBV6-3; the match to TRBD2 covers 11 bases. Germline CDR1 and CDR2: MNHEY and SVGEGT. The V gene end was trimmed by 0 bases and the J gene end by 0 bases; junction bases not matched to a gene: 8. The CDR3 is 19 residues long.

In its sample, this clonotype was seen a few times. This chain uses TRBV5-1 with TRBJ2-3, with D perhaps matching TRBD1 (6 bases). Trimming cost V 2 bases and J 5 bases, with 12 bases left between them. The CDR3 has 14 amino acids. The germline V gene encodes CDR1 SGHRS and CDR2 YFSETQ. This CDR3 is CASSFKQGEDTQYF. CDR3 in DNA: TGCGCCAGCAGCTTCAAACAGGGTGAAGATACGCAGTATTTT.